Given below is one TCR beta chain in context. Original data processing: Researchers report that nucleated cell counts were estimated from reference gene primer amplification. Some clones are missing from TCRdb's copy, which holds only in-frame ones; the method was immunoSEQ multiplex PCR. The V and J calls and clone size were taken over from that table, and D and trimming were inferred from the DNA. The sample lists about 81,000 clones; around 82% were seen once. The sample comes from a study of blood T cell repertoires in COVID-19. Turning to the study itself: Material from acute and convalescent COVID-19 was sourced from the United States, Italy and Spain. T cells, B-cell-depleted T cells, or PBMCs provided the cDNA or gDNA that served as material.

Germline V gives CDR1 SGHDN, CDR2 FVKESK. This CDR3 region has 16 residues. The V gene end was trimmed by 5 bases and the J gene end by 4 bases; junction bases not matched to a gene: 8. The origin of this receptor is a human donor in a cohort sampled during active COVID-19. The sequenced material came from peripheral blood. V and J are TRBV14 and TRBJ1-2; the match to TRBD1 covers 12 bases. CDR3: CASSTGTGGGSYGYTF. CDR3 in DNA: TGTGCCAGCAGCACCGGGACAGGGGGCGGGAGCTATGGCTACACCTTC.